The following is a T cell receptor beta chain sequence with its context. Its antigen is still unknown. Some clones are missing from TCRdb's copy, which holds only in-frame ones; the method was immunoSEQ multiplex PCR. Among more than 60,000 clones listed, roughly 87% were seen once. This sample was taken from a study of graft-versus-host responses after intestinal transplantation. Germline lookup yields CDR1 LNHDA and CDR2 SQIVND (reference sequence). V dropped 3 bases and J dropped 4; count of bases not matched to a gene: 8. This CDR3 region has 15 residues. The clonotype originates from a human donor who received an intestinal transplant. The rearrangement joins TRBV19 to TRBJ1-1; 7 positions agree with TRBD1. The sequencing here drew on unstimulated CD8+ T cells sorted from spleen or lymph node cells, taken before intestinal transplant. The CDR3 coding sequence is TGTGCCAGTAGTATCCCCCCGTCAGGGGGCACTGAAGCTTTCTTT. It yields the protein CASSIPPSGGTEAFF.